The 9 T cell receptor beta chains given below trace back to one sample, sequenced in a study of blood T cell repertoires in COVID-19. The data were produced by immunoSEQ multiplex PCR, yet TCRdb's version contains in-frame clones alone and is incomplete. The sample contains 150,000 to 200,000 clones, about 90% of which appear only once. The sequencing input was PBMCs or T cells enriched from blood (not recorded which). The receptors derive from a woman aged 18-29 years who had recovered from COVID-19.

Here the CDR3 DNA reads TGTGCCAGCAGTTGGGGGGTCTCCTACGAGCAGTACTTC. This translates into CASSWGVSYEQYF. The V gene is TRBV27, the J gene TRBJ2-7, with D tentatively TRBD2 (6 bases). This CDR3 region has 13 residues. The germline V and J ends were trimmed by 4 bases and 0 bases, with 7 bases remaining between them. The germline V gene encodes CDR1 MNHEY and CDR2 SMNVEV (reference sequence).

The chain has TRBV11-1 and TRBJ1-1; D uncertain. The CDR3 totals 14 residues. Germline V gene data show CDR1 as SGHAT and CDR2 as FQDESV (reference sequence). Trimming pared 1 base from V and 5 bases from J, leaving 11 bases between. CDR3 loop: CASSLEALGTEAFF. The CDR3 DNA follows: TGTGCCAGCAGCTTAGAAGCGTTAGGTACTGAAGCTTTCTTT.

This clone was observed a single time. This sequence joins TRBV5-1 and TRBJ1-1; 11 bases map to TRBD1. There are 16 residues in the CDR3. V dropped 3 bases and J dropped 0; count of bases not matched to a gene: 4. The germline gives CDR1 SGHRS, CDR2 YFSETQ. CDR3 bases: TGCGCCAGCAGCTACGGACAGGGGGCAATGAACACTGAAGCTTTCTTT. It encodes CASSYGQGAMNTEAFF.

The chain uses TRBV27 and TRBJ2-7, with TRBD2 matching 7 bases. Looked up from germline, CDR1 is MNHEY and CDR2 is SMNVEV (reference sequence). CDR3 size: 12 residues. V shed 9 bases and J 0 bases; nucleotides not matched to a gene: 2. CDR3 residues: CARRTSSYEQYF. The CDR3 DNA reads TGTGCCAGACGGACTAGCTCCTACGAGCAGTACTTC.

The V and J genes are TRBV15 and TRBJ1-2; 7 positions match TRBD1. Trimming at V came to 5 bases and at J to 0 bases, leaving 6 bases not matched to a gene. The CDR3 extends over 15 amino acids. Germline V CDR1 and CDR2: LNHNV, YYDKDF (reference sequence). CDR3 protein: CATSLATGTNYGYTF. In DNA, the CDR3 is TGTGCCACCAGCTTAGCGACAGGGACTAACTATGGCTACACCTTC.

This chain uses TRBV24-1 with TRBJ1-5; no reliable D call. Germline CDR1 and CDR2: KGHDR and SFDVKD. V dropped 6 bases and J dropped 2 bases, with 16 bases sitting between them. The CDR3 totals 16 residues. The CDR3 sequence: CATSSSGRRGNQPQHF. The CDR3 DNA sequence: TGTGCCACCAGTTCCTCAGGACGGCGGGGCAATCAGCCCCAGCATTTT.

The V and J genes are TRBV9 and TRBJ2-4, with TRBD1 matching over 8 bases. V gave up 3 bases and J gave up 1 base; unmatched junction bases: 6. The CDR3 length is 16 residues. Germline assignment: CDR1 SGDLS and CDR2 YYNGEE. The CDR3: CASSDQGAEAKNIQYF. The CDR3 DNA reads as TGTGCCAGCAGCGATCAGGGGGCTGAGGCCAAAAACATTCAGTACTTC.

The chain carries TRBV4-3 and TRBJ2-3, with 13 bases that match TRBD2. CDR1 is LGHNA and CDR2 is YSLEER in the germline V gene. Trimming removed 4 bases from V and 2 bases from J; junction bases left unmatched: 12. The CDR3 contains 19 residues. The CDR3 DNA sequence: TGCGCCAGCAGCCTCCGCCCTGGGACTAGCGGGACAAACACAGATACGCAGTATTTT. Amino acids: CASSLRPGTSGTNTDTQYF.

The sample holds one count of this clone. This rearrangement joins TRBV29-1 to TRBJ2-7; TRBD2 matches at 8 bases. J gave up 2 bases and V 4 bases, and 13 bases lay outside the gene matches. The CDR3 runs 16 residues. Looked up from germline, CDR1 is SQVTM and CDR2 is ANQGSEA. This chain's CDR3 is CSVGGPRGGGTYEQYF. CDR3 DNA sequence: TGCAGCGTTGGGGGCCCCAGGGGCGGGGGGACCTACGAGCAGTACTTC.